This passage covers 2 T cell receptor beta chains from one sample sequenced in a study of blood T cell repertoires in COVID-19. TCRdb's table, derived via immunoSEQ multiplex PCR, lists solely in-frame clones and lacks some. Of 180,000 or so clones in the sample, 80% to 85% were seen once. Sequencing was performed on PBMCs or T cells enriched from blood (not recorded which). The receptors stem from a woman aged 55-69 years who had recovered from COVID-19.

This clone was counted a few times. The chain couples TRBV18 to TRBJ2-1, with 8 bases aligning to TRBD2. J lost 5 bases, V lost 2 bases, and 8 bases had no gene match. Germline CDR1 KGHSH, CDR2 LQKENI. The CDR3 spans 16 residues. The CDR3 is CASSPGSSGANNEQFF. The CDR3 DNA is TGTGCCAGCTCACCAGGTAGTAGCGGGGCAAACAATGAGCAGTTCTTC.

This clone was counted only a few times. V usage is TRBV7-8 and J usage is TRBJ1-3; 8 positions agree with TRBD1. V trimming: 5 bases; J trimming: 4 bases; junction bases outside the gene matches: 4. The length of the CDR3 is 14 residues. Germline V CDR1 and CDR2: SGHVS, FQNEAQ. Here the CDR3 reads CASSLRDRGNTIYF. The CDR3 coding sequence is TGTGCCAGCAGCCTCCGGGACAGGGGAAACACCATATATTTT. The full variable domain, its missing parts supplied by reference TRBV7-8 and TRBJ1-3, is GAGVSQSPRYKVAKRGQDVALRCDPISGHVSLFWYQQALGQGPEFLTYFQNEAQLDKSGLPSDRFFAERPEGSVSTLKIQRTQQEDSAVYLCASSLRDRGNTIYFGEGSWLTVV.